This T cell receptor (beta chain) derives from a study of cytotoxic CD8 clonotypes in ibrutinib-treated CLL. About the study: Partial response occurred in roughly 25 patients and complete response in 2; at median approximately 68 months, about 14 remained remitted and around twelve progressed. Following treatment for a median roughly 12 months, range 6 to 36, response samples were then taken.

General study points: At the start, clonality exceeded age-matched healthy donors and followed circulating CD8+ T-cell counts. Once treatment began, public clonotypes, which were uncommon, contracted or stayed stable.

As regards this clone: Antigen: not known.

Clones were sequenced by immunoSEQ multiplex PCR, and TCRdb holds only the in-frame ones, with some missing. The sample holds around 70,000 clones; 68% are singletons and the top ten take under 6%. The origin of this receptor is a human donor with chronic lymphocytic leukemia. The input for sequencing was PBMCs, taken after 12 months of ibrutinib treatment.

The CDR3 region is CASSYSGTDHEKLFF. CDR3 coding DNA: TGTGCCAGCAGTTACTCGGGGACGGACCACGAAAAACTGTTTTTT. The chain combines TRBV6-6 with TRBJ1-4; possibly TRBD1 for D (5 bases). The V end lost 0 bases, the J end lost 8 bases, and 13 bases lay between the germline ends. CDR3 size: 15 residues. CDR1 is MNHNY and CDR2 is SVGAGI in the germline V gene (reference sequence).